This TCR beta chain originates from a study of CD8 T cells in Susac syndrome. Study-wide context: When blood was collected, patients with Susac syndrome were therapy-naive, were taking corticosteroids, or were receiving intravenous immunoglobulin alone.

Reverse transcription used about 0.45 to 1 ug RNA and random hexamers. An immunoSEQ multiplex PCR generated amplified TCR beta CDR3 products spanning 54 Vbeta and 13 Jbeta. Each CDR3 protein gets one entry after TCRdb re-called the immunoSEQ multiplex PCR reads with MiXCR. The table records about 140,000 distinct CDR3 sequences, approximately 95% of them present only once. Germline V gives CDR1 DFQATT, CDR2 SNEGSKA (reference sequence). The CDR3 loop spans 13 amino acids. V was clipped by 0 bases and J by 10 bases; unmatched bases: 5. The specimen sequenced was CD4+ T cells from PBMCs. The sequence was collected from a human donor with Susac syndrome. V usage is TRBV20-1 and J usage is TRBJ1-2; 10 positions agree with TRBD1. The CDR3 reads CSAREGTGASYTF. In DNA, the CDR3 is TGCAGTGCTAGAGAAGGGACAGGGGCGTCCTACACCTTC.